The present entry profiles one TCR beta chain with its context. Data came from immunoSEQ multiplex PCR; TCRdb stores just in-frame clones and leaves some out. The sample lists about 27,000 clones, 70% to 85% seen once, with about an eighth in the top ten. CDR3 length: 14 amino acids. The germline gives CDR1 PRHDT, CDR2 FYEKMQ (reference sequence). The data originate from a study of sequential checkpoint blockade in melanoma. Study information: First-line arms were nivolumab then ipilimumab, or the reverse, randomized 1:1. Both treatment sequences were followed by maintenance nivolumab.

Specified treatment: randomized to nivolumab then ipilimumab (arm A) or the reverse (arm B). Patients had received no earlier DNA-damaging chemotherapy. Sorted cells were live CD3+CD8+, lacking CD19 and CD56, from PBMCs. This sequence originates from a human donor with melanoma. The genes are TRBV13 and TRBJ2-5, with a tentative D call TRBD1 (6 bases). Judging by the DNA end, TRBJ2-7 fits better; the J call may be wrong. Sample: CD8+ T cells sorted from blood (inferred from file names), taken from a patient given nivolumab and ipilimumab in sequence. The CDR3, as DNA: TGTGCCAGCACCACGTACAGGGCCGGCTACGAGCAGTACTTC. Translated: CASTTYRAGYEQYF.